This T cell receptor (beta chain) was captured by sequencing in a study of human T cells and chemical hapten exposure. General study points: Expanded TCRs produced significantly more large CDR3 similarity clusters than controls did.

V shed 5 bases and J 5 bases; nucleotides not matched to a gene: 9. The germline V gene encodes CDR1 MNHEY and CDR2 SMNVEV (reference sequence). This CDR3 has 15 amino acids. Time point given: patch test 1, 2 weeks after DPC sensitization. Treatment specified: therapeutic diphenylcyclopropenone sensitization with weekly scalp DPC. Blood was collected ahead of every patch test applied. During construction of the library, unique molecular identifiers were attached to individual cDNA molecules for quantitative, reproducible TCR counting. In the study's own analysis: Counting gave a median of around 90,000 TCRs per sample, with values ranging from 23,224 to 690,600. TCRdb re-called the RACE reads through MiXCR, storing one row per CDR3 protein. For this entry, the V and J calls and clone size follow TCRdb and not the study's own pipeline. The sample holds about 120,000 distinct CDR3 sequences, 12% seen once.

With respect to this clonotype: Its antigen is undetermined.

The clonotype was recovered from a woman between 50 and 59 years old with alopecia areata. Some clones in this sample may be carry-over from other donors' samples. The sample in question was whole blood, obtained in connection with sensitization to the hapten diphenylcyclopropenone (DPC). The V and J genes are TRBV27 and TRBJ2-7, with 10 bases aligning to TRBD1. The DNA for the CDR3 is TGTGCCAGCAGTCCAAGGACAGGGGGTAGCCACGAGCAGTACTTC. Translated: CASSPRTGGSHEQYF.